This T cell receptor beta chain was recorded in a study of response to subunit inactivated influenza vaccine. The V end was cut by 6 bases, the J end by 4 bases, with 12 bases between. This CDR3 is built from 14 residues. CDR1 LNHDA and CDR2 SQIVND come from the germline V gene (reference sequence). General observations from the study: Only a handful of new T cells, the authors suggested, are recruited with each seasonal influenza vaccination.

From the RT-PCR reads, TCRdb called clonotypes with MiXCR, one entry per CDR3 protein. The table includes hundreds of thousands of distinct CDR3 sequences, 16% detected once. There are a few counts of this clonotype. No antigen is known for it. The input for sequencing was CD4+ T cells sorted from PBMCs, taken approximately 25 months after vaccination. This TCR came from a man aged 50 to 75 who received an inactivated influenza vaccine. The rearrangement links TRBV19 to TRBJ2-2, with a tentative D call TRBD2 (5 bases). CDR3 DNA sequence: TGTGCCAGTAGAGCCACTAGTGCCACCGGGGAGCTGTTTTTT. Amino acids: CASRATSATGELFF.